What follows is one T cell receptor (beta chain) and its context. The antigen is not known. The CDR3 has 18 residues. Germline-derived CDR1 and CDR2 are SGHTA and FQGNSA. The junction had 9 bases not matched to a gene; V was cut back by 1 base and J by 5 bases. The entry originates in a study of T cell responses to AZD1222 COVID-19 vaccine. Notes on the study in general: Researchers report vaccine-associated CD4 TCRs spanning spike, with dominance at 160-218 and 743-854.

Measured with immunoSEQ multiplex PCR; TCRdb has only the in-frame clones, and not every one. The data hold about 210,000 clones, with around 94% observed a single time. This clonotype was obtained from an adult who received the MenACWY meningococcal vaccine as a control. This specimen was peripheral blood, taken 28 days after the second dose of the MenACWY control vaccine. The rearrangement links TRBV7-2 to TRBJ2-4, with 12 positions matching TRBD2. CDR3 sequence: CASSLVSLAGGQENIQYF. For the CDR3, the DNA is TGTGCCAGCAGCTTAGTTTCACTAGCGGGGGGCCAGGAAAACATTCAGTACTTC.